Listed below are T cell receptor beta chains from one sample, sequenced in a study of T cells in Graves' hyperthyroidism and ophthalmopathy. MiXCR, applied by TCRdb to the multiplex PCR reads, yields one record per CDR3 protein. The sample consists of around 540,000 distinct CDR3 sequences, 15% to 20% of them appearing once. The sample comprised blood. The origin of the receptors is a woman aged 25 to 39 with Graves' ophthalmopathy. Both conserved end residues are part of each CDR3. The order of the fields is V gene, J gene, clone size, CDR3 protein. Clone size is not always given. Where it is, it says once, few, many or a class for expanded clones.

TRBV29-1	TRBJ2-1	few	CSARDLTTYNEQFF
TRBV5-1	TRBJ1-2	-	CASSGTQIYGYTF
TRBV6-4	TRBJ2-3	once	CASSEGVGQTTDTQYF
TRBV28	TRBJ2-7	few	CASSLFSPGRTYEQCF
TRBV7-2	TRBJ2-5	many	CASSFQGWQETQYF
TRBV7-6	TRBJ2-5	-	CASSIGTAQETQYF
TRBV3-1	TRBJ1-1	many	CASSAPAGTEAFF
TRBV12-5	TRBJ2-2	many	CASGLNPGELFF
TRBV29-1	TRBJ1-1	few	CSVPQGAMTEAFF
TRBV18	TRBJ2-7	few	CASSPPGGRSSYEQYF
TRBV3-1	TRBJ2-3	few	CASSQGTRGTDTQYF
TRBV28	TRBJ2-5	-	CASSFGGPQETQYF
TRBV28	TRBJ2-7	-	CASGKTSGSYEQYF
TRBV30	TRBJ2-3	many	CAWSVAGGEAQYF
TRBV30	TRBJ1-4	many	CAWSRGNRGNEKLFF
TRBV12-3/TRBV12-4	TRBJ1-4	once	CAGSLIMGAGNPEKLFF